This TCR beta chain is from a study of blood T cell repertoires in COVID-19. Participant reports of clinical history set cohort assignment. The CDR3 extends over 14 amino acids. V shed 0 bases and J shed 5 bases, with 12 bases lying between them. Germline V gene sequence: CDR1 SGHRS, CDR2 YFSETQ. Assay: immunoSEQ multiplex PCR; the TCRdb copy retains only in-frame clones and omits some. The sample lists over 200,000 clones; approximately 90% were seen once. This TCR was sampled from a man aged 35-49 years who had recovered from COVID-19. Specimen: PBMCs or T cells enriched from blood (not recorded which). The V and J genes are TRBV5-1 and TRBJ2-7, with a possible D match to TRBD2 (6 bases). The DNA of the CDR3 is TGCGCCAGCAGCTTGGTACTAGCCCCCCACGAGCAGTACTTC. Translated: CASSLVLAPHEQYF.